Listed here is a single T cell receptor (beta chain). Its antigen remains unidentified. For the second PCR, which ran for roughly 7 to 11 cycles, a sample-barcoded 5' primer and a J-beta primer mix were used. TCRdb used MiXCR to reprocess the 5' RACE reads, holding one entry per CDR3 protein. The sample comprises about 780,000 distinct CDR3 sequences, about 26% of which are singletons, and under 3% rests with the top ten. This entry comes from a study of blood T cells in healthy people across ages. The study's findings and limits: TCR beta diversity per million T cells fell roughly linearly with age. Naive CD4+ cells and diversity were both higher in long-lived donors than in aged donors. Unsorted PBMCs blocked a conclusive comparison of naive and antigen-experienced cells.

The CDR3 contains 15 residues. V dropped 5 bases and J dropped 2; count of bases not matched to a gene: 6. The germline V gene has CDR1 MNHNS and CDR2 SASEGT. Separately, the same data were catalogued under a study of T cells of mothers and their children. In that study: Per mother, over 9.5 million TCR beta CDR3 reads were obtained; per child, 2.5 million to 3.5 million.

Sequencing input: blood. The J gene is TRBJ2-7, the V gene TRBV6-1; 10 nucleotides agree with TRBD1. This receptor was identified in a boy aged 10-17 years in good health. The CDR3 spells CASSRIGTGAYEQYF. The CDR3, as DNA: TGTGCCAGCAGTAGGATCGGGACAGGGGCCTACGAGCAGTACTTC.